The 7 T cell receptor beta chains below were found in one sample sequenced in a study of CD8 T cells in ankylosing spondylitis. MiXCR, run by TCRdb on the 5' RACE reads, gives a single entry per CDR3 protein. The repertoire has more than 110,000 distinct CDR3 sequences, more than 7% of them found once; the top ten carry approximately 6.8%. The sample comprised synovial fluid, either unsorted or a sorted T cell fraction (not recorded which). The receptors shown here come from a male donor with ankylosing spondylitis.

In its sample, this clonotype was seen many times. The chain combines TRBV9 with TRBJ2-2; D gene uncertain. CDR1 is SGDLS and CDR2 is YYNGEE in the germline V gene. The V gene lost 4 bases and the J gene lost 0 bases, with 7 bases spanning the gap. CDR3 length: 14 amino acids. CDR3 DNA sequence: TGTGCCAGCAGCCCGGCAGCGAACACCGGGGAGCTGTTTTTT. This encodes CASSPAANTGELFF.

This clonotype was recorded many times. The chain employs TRBV6-2 or TRBV6-3 and TRBJ1-1, with no clear D. The CDR3 is 14 residues long. Germline V CDR1 and CDR2: MNHEY, SVGEGT. V was clipped by 0 bases and J by 11 bases, with 16 bases between them. The CDR3 nucleotides read TGTGCCAGCAGTTACTCAGGTGCCGGCCGCAGGGCTTTCTTT. Translated, it gives CASSYSGAGRRAFF.

This clonotype was seen repeatedly, ten times or more. The V and J genes are TRBV4-3 and TRBJ2-7; TRBD2 agrees at 9 bases. V lost 0 bases and J lost 6; bases outside the gene matches: 9. Germline CDR1 and CDR2: LGHNA and YSLEER. This CDR3 region has 16 residues. The DNA for the CDR3 is TGCGCCAGCAGCCAAGAGTTAGCGGGAGATTTTCCCGAGCAGTACTTC. It specifies CASSQELAGDFPEQYF.

This clonotype was counted at least ten times. This rearrangement joins TRBV28 to TRBJ2-4, with 11 bases identical to TRBD1. V gave up 8 bases and J gave up 8 bases; unmatched junction bases: 8. Germline V CDR1 and CDR2: MDHEN, SYDVKM. This CDR3 contains 14 residues. CDR3 coding DNA: TGTGCCAGCGGGACAGGGGGGCAGGGGGACATTCAGTACTTC. Encoded protein: CASGTGGQGDIQYF.

There are a few counts of this clonotype. This rearrangement joins TRBV6-1 to TRBJ1-1; maybe TRBD1 (5 bases). Germline V gene lookup returns CDR1 MNHNS and CDR2 SASEGT. Trimming removed 6 bases at V and 0 bases at J, with 11 bases between. The CDR3 length is 14 residues. The CDR3 nucleotides are TGTGCCAGCAGCCGACAGATTATGAACACTGAAGCTTTCTTT. Translation gives CASSRQIMNTEAFF.

This clonotype was seen repeatedly, ten times or more. The V and J genes are TRBV10-1 and TRBJ2-1, with 8 bases that match TRBD1. The CDR3 is made up of 14 amino acids. J lost 8 bases, V lost 6 bases, and 9 bases had no gene match. Germline CDR1 and CDR2: WNHNN and SYGVQD (reference sequence). The CDR3 is CASRPSPTGDEQFF. For the CDR3, the DNA is TGCGCCAGCAGGCCATCTCCGACAGGGGATGAGCAGTTCTTC.

This clonotype was counted only a few times. The chain employs TRBV6-2 or TRBV6-3 and TRBJ2-7, with TRBD2 matching 9 bases. Per germline, CDR1 MNHEY and CDR2 SVGEGT. V lost 8 bases, J lost 2 bases, and 13 bases stayed unmatched. The CDR3 spans 16 residues. CDR3 nucleotide sequence: TGTGCCAGCGGAAGGGGGGGACTAGCAGCCGCCTACGAGCAGTACTTC. This codes for CASGRGGLAAAYEQYF.